The 28 T cell receptor beta chains listed next were all sequenced from one sample in a study of T-cell memory formation after mild COVID-19. Using its own MiXCR run on the 5' RACE reads, TCRdb lists one record per CDR3 protein. The sample records roughly 170,000 distinct CDR3 sequences, about 18% being singletons. The specimen was PBMCs or a T cell subset sorted from them (not recorded which). Receptors originate from a man between 18 and 29 years old who had mild COVID-19 (a few samples of this study predate the infection). Cell type and time point are not known.

This clonotype showed up many times. The CDR3 protein is CASSFEYQETQYF. The CDR3 coding sequence is TGTGCCAGCAGCTTTGAGTACCAAGAGACCCAGTACTTC. The gene calls are TRBV11-3 and TRBJ2-5; the D is unclear. The CDR3 length is 13 residues. Trimming took 3 bases from V and 0 from J, leaving 5 bases between them. Germline CDR1 SGHNT, CDR2 YENEEA. Complete variable domain (other parts from reference TRBV11-3 and TRBJ2-5): EAGVVQSPRYKIIEKKQPVAFWCNPISGHNTLYWYLQNLGQGPELLIRYENEEAVDDSQLPKDRFSAERLKGVDSTLKIQPAELGDSAVYLCASSFEYQETQYFGPGTRLLVL.

This clonotype was counted only a few times. The chain recombines TRBV20-1 with TRBJ1-1; a weak D match, TRBD1 (5 bases). CDR3 length: 12 residues. Trimming removed 1 base from V and 4 bases from J, with 7 bases in between. The germline gives CDR1 DFQATT, CDR2 SNEGSKA (reference sequence). CDR3 loop: CSARVRGTEAFF. For the CDR3, the DNA is TGCAGTGCTAGAGTAAGGGGCACTGAAGCTTTCTTT.

By share, this clonotype counts as medium-sized. V is TRBV3-1 and J is TRBJ1-6; the match to TRBD1 covers 11 bases. This CDR3 has 16 amino acids. Germline trimming cut 3 bases from V and 6 bases from J; bases unmatched to any gene: 4. Germline V gives CDR1 LGHDT, CDR2 YNNKEL (reference sequence). The CDR3 nucleotides are TGTGCCAGCAGCCAGCTTGGGACAGGGGGTAATTCACCCCTCCACTTT. Translated: CASSQLGTGGNSPLHF.

V gene TRBV7-9 combines with J gene TRBJ2-2; no firm D call. The CDR3 is 12 amino acids. Germline CDR1 reads SEHNR; CDR2 reads FQNEAQ (reference sequence). Trimming pared 3 bases from V and 10 bases from J, leaving 9 bases between. The CDR3 reads CASSFASEELFF. CDR3 sequence (DNA): TGTGCCAGCAGCTTTGCCTCCGAGGAGCTGTTTTTT.

This clonotype was counted between two and nine times. The chain carries TRBV12-3 or TRBV12-4 and TRBJ2-2, with D possibly matching TRBD1 (6 bases). Deletions cut 1 base from V and 0 bases from J, with 6 bases between. The CDR3 extends over 15 amino acids. For the CDR3, the DNA is TGTGCCAGCAGTTTAGGGGACACGAACACCGGGGAGCTGTTTTTT. Protein product: CASSLGDTNTGELFF.

This chain links TRBV11-2 with TRBJ2-2; D gene uncertain. The V gene's germline CDR1 is SGHAT and CDR2 FQNNGV. CDR3 size: 12 residues. V lost 5 bases and J lost 6, with 7 bases in between. CDR3 sequence (DNA): TGTGCCAGCAGCCCTGCGTCCGGGGAGCTGTTTTTT. It translates to CASSPASGELFF.

This clonotype occurred a few times. This rearrangement joins TRBV12-3 or TRBV12-4 to TRBJ2-3; no reliable D call. V was trimmed by 3 bases and J by 0 bases, leaving 7 bases between them. The CDR3 length is 14 residues. CDR3 region: CASSFYRSTDTQYF. The CDR3 DNA is TGTGCCAGCAGTTTTTATCGAAGCACAGATACGCAGTATTTT.

This clonotype was counted at least ten times. At one of its ends the junction is not consistent with the germline gene, which may arise from a read error. This chain joins TRBV5-1 and TRBJ1-1; tentatively, D is TRBD1 (5 bases). Per the germline V gene, CDR1 is SGHRS and CDR2 is YFSETQ. The CDR3 has 14 residues. The CDR3 bases are TGCGCCAGCACCTTGTCGGCCGGGGGCACTGAAGCTTTCTTT. It codes for CASTLSAGGTEAFF.

The table lists this clonotype with a few counts. This rearrangement joins TRBV7-2 to TRBJ2-5; the D gene could be TRBD1 or TRBD2 (5 bases each). This CDR3 contains 14 residues. Germline V lookup: CDR1 SGHTA, CDR2 FQGNSA. The V end lost 1 base, the J end lost 6 bases, and 12 bases lay between the germline ends. The CDR3 sequence is CASSLGGSEQTQYF. The CDR3, as DNA: TGTGCCAGCAGCTTAGGGGGGAGCGAACAGACCCAGTACTTC.

This clonotype was recorded at least ten times. The rearrangement joins TRBV7-8 to TRBJ2-1; possible D gene TRBD1, 6 bases. The CDR3 runs to 13 residues. The germline gives CDR1 SGHVS, CDR2 FQNEAQ. The germline V and J ends were trimmed by 5 bases and 6 bases, with 11 bases remaining between them. The CDR3 protein is CASSVDSFNEQFF. The CDR3 DNA reads as TGTGCCAGCAGCGTGGACAGCTTCAATGAGCAGTTCTTC.

This clonotype was found a few times. The V gene is TRBV28, the J gene TRBJ1-1; D remains unclear. V was trimmed by 1 base and J by 1 base, leaving 7 bases between them. There are 14 residues in the CDR3. Germline V gene data show CDR1 as MDHEN and CDR2 as SYDVKM. In nucleotides, the CDR3 is TGTGCCAGCAGTTTATCCCATACGAACACTGAAGCTTTCTTT. Residues: CASSLSHTNTEAFF.

V and J are TRBV6-5 and TRBJ1-6; D is undetermined. The germline V and J ends were trimmed by 2 bases and 9 bases, with 14 bases remaining between them. The germline CDR1 and CDR2 sequences are MNHEY and SVGAGI. The CDR3 extends over 15 amino acids. This CDR3 is CASSYSPSEGSPLHF. The CDR3 bases are TGTGCCAGCAGTTACAGCCCCTCAGAGGGTTCACCCCTCCACTTT.

This clonotype was counted a few times. The J gene is TRBJ1-6, the V gene TRBV6-1; TRBD1 might be the D (5 bases). Between the trimmed V and J ends, which lost 1 base and 9 bases, there was a span of 16 bases. The germline V gene has CDR1 MNHNS and CDR2 SASEGT. This CDR3 comprises 16 residues. The CDR3 nucleotides read TGTGCCAGCAGTGAAGGCGGGTGGGGGATCGGTTCACCCCTCCACTTT. Protein sequence: CASSEGGWGIGSPLHF.

This rearrangement joins TRBV19 to TRBJ1-4; D uncertain. V was pared by 2 bases and J by 7 bases, with 11 bases between. The CDR3 totals 14 residues. Germline V lookup: CDR1 LNHDA, CDR2 SQIVND (reference sequence). Here the CDR3 reads CASSIWAGSEKLFF. DNA of the CDR3: TGTGCCAGTAGTATATGGGCCGGTAGTGAAAAACTGTTTTTT. Based on the CDR3 plus reference TRBV19 and TRBJ1-4, the full variable domain is DGGITQSPKYLFRKEGQNVTLSCEQNLNHDAMYWYRQDPGQGLRLIYYSQIVNDFQKGDIAEGYSVSREKKESFPLTVTSAQKNPTAFYLCASSIWAGSEKLFFGSGTQLSVL.

This clonotype has only a few counts. V and J are TRBV7-6 and TRBJ2-2; D tentatively reads TRBD1 or TRBD2 (5 bases each). V was cut by 0 bases and J by 3 bases, with 11 bases left in between. The germline CDR1 and CDR2 sequences are SGHVS and FNYEAQ. The CDR3 has 16 amino acids. This chain's CDR3 is CASSLAGQGHTGELFF. DNA of the CDR3: TGTGCCAGCAGCTTAGCTGGGCAGGGACACACCGGGGAGCTGTTTTTT.

This clonotype was found a few times. The CDR3 loop reads CATKGWGEQFF. The DNA for the CDR3 is TGTGCCACCAAGGGTTGGGGTGAGCAGTTCTTC. V and J are TRBV24-1 and TRBJ2-1; D unclear. The CDR3 length is 11 residues. Germline CDR1 KGHDR, CDR2 SFDVKD. The V end lost 8 bases, the J end lost 9 bases, and 10 bases lay between the germline ends.

This clonotype was picked up a small number of times. V gene TRBV4-3 combines with J gene TRBJ2-3; TRBD2 matches at 9 bases. Germline V gives CDR1 LGHNA, CDR2 YSLEER. The CDR3 runs to 15 residues. Trimming took 4 bases from V and 6 from J; bases not matched to a gene: 8. As DNA, the CDR3 is TGCGCCAGCAGCCCCGGGGTAGCGGGGGTCGATACGCAGTATTTT. Protein product: CASSPGVAGVDTQYF.

This clonotype was found a few times. The chain couples TRBV7-2 to TRBJ1-1, with 8 bases that match TRBD1. The CDR3 totals 16 residues. Trimming at V came to 1 base and at J to 0 bases, leaving 4 bases not matched to a gene. Germline assignment: CDR1 SGHTA and CDR2 FQGNSA. CDR3 in amino acids: CASSLGTGSMNTEAFF. Here the CDR3 DNA reads TGTGCCAGCAGCTTAGGGACAGGGAGCATGAACACTGAAGCTTTCTTT.

V gene TRBV28 combines with J gene TRBJ2-5; 7 nucleotides match TRBD2. The V gene end was trimmed by 8 bases and the J gene end by 1 base; junction bases not matched to a gene: 1. Looked up from germline, CDR1 is MDHEN and CDR2 is SYDVKM. The CDR3 runs to 12 residues. The DNA for the CDR3 is TGTGCCAGCCTAGCGGCCCAAGAGACCCAGTACTTC. Protein product: CASLAAQETQYF. Based on the CDR3 plus reference TRBV28 and TRBJ2-5, the full variable domain is DVKVTQSSRYLVKRTGEKVFLECVQDMDHENMFWYRQDPGLGLRLIYFSYDVKMKEKGDIPEGYSVSREKKERFSLILESASTNQTSMYLCASLAAQETQYFGPGTRLLVL.

The gene calls are TRBV21-1 and TRBJ2-7; the listed D gene, TRBD1, was not tested against the DNA. TRBV21-1 is a documented pseudogene. The CDR3 length is 16 residues. The CDR3 DNA reads as TGTGCCAGCAGCACCGCCCGGACAGCCCGCTCCTACGAGCAGTACTTC. Translation gives CASSTARTARSYEQYF.

This chain uses TRBV7-2 with TRBJ2-6; D gene unclear. Germline CDR1 SGHTA, CDR2 FQGNSA. The CDR3 contains 15 residues. V dropped 1 base and J dropped 0 bases, with 4 bases sitting between them. The CDR3 here is CASSLDISGANVLTF. The CDR3 nucleotides are TGTGCCAGCAGCTTAGATATCTCTGGGGCCAACGTCCTGACTTTC.

The rearrangement uses TRBV18 and TRBJ2-4, with no clear D. Germline V CDR1 and CDR2: KGHSH, LQKENI. The CDR3 length is 14 residues. Trimming stripped 2 bases from V and 9 bases from J, with 14 bases between. The CDR3 DNA sequence: TGTGCCAGCTCACCAAGGGAAGGGTCGGGCATTCAGTACTTC. Translated, it gives CASSPREGSGIQYF.

This clonotype was found a few times. The gene calls are TRBV7-2 and TRBJ2-5; D possibly uses TRBD1 or TRBD2 (6 bases each). Between the trimmed V and J ends, which lost 1 base and 5 bases, there was a span of 17 bases. Per the germline V gene, CDR1 is SGHTA and CDR2 is FQGNSA. CDR3 size: 16 residues. The CDR3 spells CASSLVGGGAMETQYF. CDR3 DNA sequence: TGTGCCAGCAGCTTAGTCGGAGGGGGTGCCATGGAGACCCAGTACTTC.

The chain joins TRBV5-6 to TRBJ1-3, with TRBD1 as a possible D gene (5 bases). Looked up from germline, CDR1 is SGHDT and CDR2 is YYEEEE. The CDR3 is 14 amino acids. With 3 bases removed from V and 4 bases from J, the gap between germline ends came to 11 bases. The CDR3: CASSYGTAGNTIYF. As DNA, the CDR3 is TGTGCCAGCAGCTACGGGACCGCCGGAAACACCATATATTTT.

The J gene is TRBJ1-5, the V gene TRBV20-1; TRBD1 matches 7 bases. After removal of 3 bases from V and 7 bases from J, the junction contained 9 bases not matched to a gene. Germline V gene lookup returns CDR1 DFQATT and CDR2 SNEGSKA (reference sequence). The CDR3 has 14 amino acids. CDR3: CSARTGRVDQPQHF. CDR3 bases: TGCAGTGCTAGGACAGGGCGGGTGGACCAGCCCCAGCATTTT.

The chain couples TRBV19 to TRBJ1-1, with D unclear. Germline V gene lookup returns CDR1 LNHDA and CDR2 SQIVND (reference sequence). Trimming took off 5 bases at V and 0 bases at J, with 10 bases between the two ends. The CDR3 contains 14 residues. In DNA, the CDR3 is TGTGCCAGTAGTTACGGAAGTCTGAACACTGAAGCTTTCTTT. This encodes CASSYGSLNTEAFF.

The sample holds a few counts of this clonotype. The genes are TRBV29-1 and TRBJ2-1; TRBD2 matches 12 bases. V trimming: 0 bases; J trimming: 0 bases; junction bases outside the gene matches: 12. Germline V gene sequence: CDR1 SQVTM, CDR2 ANQGSEA. There are 20 residues in the CDR3. The CDR3 DNA sequence: TGCAGCGTTGAAGATGGGGGCCTAGCGGGGGGGCCCCTCTCCTACAATGAGCAGTTCTTC. Protein sequence: CSVEDGGLAGGPLSYNEQFF.

The sample holds a few counts of this clonotype. This sequence joins TRBV12-3 or TRBV12-4 and TRBJ2-1; 13 bases align to TRBD2. Losses at the gene ends were 6 bases for V and 8 bases for J; bases not matched to a gene: 13. The CDR3 consists of 17 residues. The CDR3 loop is CASRALRTSGGEDEQFF. The DNA for the CDR3 is TGTGCCAGCAGAGCTCTACGGACTAGCGGGGGTGAAGATGAGCAGTTCTTC.